The T cell receptor beta chain described here comes from a study of regulatory T cells in long-lasting Graves disease. Study summary: Graves' patients, diagnosed recently, had received antithyroid drugs under 3 months.

Time point denoted: newly diagnosed GD, antithyroid drugs for less than 3 months. Following extraction of RNA from PBMCs, that RNA was used to make the TCR library. Patients were enrolled at an endocrinology department in Xi'an, China. The peripheral blood volume drawn was around 10 milliliters, and it was collected into EDTA tubes. Between the trimmed V and J ends, which lost 0 bases and 8 bases, there was a span of 8 bases. The CDR3 consists of 13 residues. Germline V gives CDR1 WNHNN, CDR2 SYGVQD (reference sequence). Arm-PCR of CDR3 regions and iRepertoire HTBI primers were the basis on which TCR beta libraries were built. TCRdb fed the multiplex PCR reads into MiXCR, producing one record per CDR3 protein. The sample comprises about 540,000 distinct CDR3 sequences, roughly 14% of which are singletons, and about 10% rests with the top ten. This clonotype was detected many times. This sample also belongs to another study, concerning T cells in Graves' hyperthyroidism and ophthalmopathy. As that study records: The primer set for the first-round RT-PCR of the TCR CDR3 was HTBI.

The TCR originated in a man between 25 and 39 years old with Graves disease. V and J are TRBV10-1 and TRBJ2-1; D remains ambiguous. This specimen consisted of peripheral blood mononuclear cells (PBMCs), obtained at new diagnosis, from a patient treated with antithyroid drugs. The CDR3 loop reads CASSESLRDEQFF. CDR3 in DNA: TGCGCCAGCAGTGAGTCTTTGAGAGATGAGCAGTTCTTC.